This is a list of T cell receptor beta chains from one sample in a study of T-cell reconstitution after alpha-beta-depleted transplantation in children. MiXCR was run by TCRdb on the PCR reads, yielding one entry per CDR3 protein. The table shows about 230,000 distinct CDR3 sequences, with about 11% occurring only once. Sequencing was performed on PBMCs, taken before TCRalphabeta/CD19-depleted stem cell transplant. All receptors come from a child younger than two with acute myeloid leukemia, due to receive a stem cell transplant. CDR3s include the opening cysteine and the closing phenylalanine or tryptophan. Fields, in order: D gene, V gene, J gene, clone size, CDR3 DNA, CDR3 protein. The D gene is left open where the match is weak. The size field is filled for only some rows; it gives once, few, many or a size class.

D gene: -; V gene: TRBV7-2; J gene: TRBJ1-4; clone size: -; CDR3 DNA: TGTGCCAGCAGGCGTGGGCGGGCCAATGAAAAACTGTTTTTT; CDR3 protein: CASRRGRANEKLFF
D gene: -; V gene: TRBV20-1; J gene: TRBJ1-2; clone size: few; CDR3 DNA: TGCAGTGCTGGGACCCGGAGGGGCTATGGCTACACCTTC; CDR3 protein: CSAGTRRGYGYTF
D gene: -; V gene: TRBV29-1; J gene: TRBJ2-1; clone size: many; CDR3 DNA: TGCAGCGTTTTTTGGATCGATGAGCAGTTCTTC; CDR3 protein: CSVFWIDEQFF
D gene: -; V gene: TRBV6-2/TRBV6-3; J gene: TRBJ1-2; clone size: -; CDR3 DNA: TGTGCCAGCAGTTACGAACCGTACGACAAACTGCCCTATGGCTACACCTTC; CDR3 protein: CASSYEPYDKLPYGYTF
D gene: -; V gene: TRBV11-2; J gene: TRBJ2-3; clone size: -; CDR3 DNA: TGTGCCAGCAGCCCGATCGATTACACAGATACGCAGTATTTT; CDR3 protein: CASSPIDYTDTQYF
D gene: TRBD1; V gene: TRBV10-3; J gene: TRBJ1-1; clone size: -; CDR3 DNA: TGTACCTTCAGCGCGCGGACAGGTTGGGCCCCATTGGGGACTGAAGCTTTCTTT; CDR3 protein: CTFSARTGWAPLGTEAFF
D gene: -; V gene: TRBV20-1; J gene: TRBJ1-5; clone size: many; CDR3 DNA: TGCAGTGCTAGGTCAGGAACTAGCAATCAGCCCCAGCATTTT; CDR3 protein: CSARSGTSNQPQHF
D gene: -; V gene: TRBV12-3/TRBV12-4; J gene: TRBJ1-1; clone size: many; CDR3 DNA: TGTGCCAGCAGTTGGAGGGAGACTGAAGCTTTCTTT; CDR3 protein: CASSWRETEAFF
D gene: TRBD2; V gene: TRBV20-1; J gene: TRBJ2-7; clone size: -; CDR3 DNA: TGCAGTGCTAAGACTCGGGGGGGGACCTTTTACGAGCAGTACTTC; CDR3 protein: CSAKTRGGTFYEQYF
D gene: TRBD1; V gene: TRBV7-3; J gene: TRBJ2-7; clone size: many; CDR3 DNA: TGTGCCAGCAGCTTTAAGACAGGGGGCGAGCAGTACTTC; CDR3 protein: CASSFKTGGEQYF